What follows are 5 T cell receptor beta chains derived from one specimen sequenced in a study of shared clonotypes between healthy human individuals. Data came from immunoSEQ multiplex PCR; TCRdb stores just in-frame clones and leaves some out. Found here are 400,000 to 500,000 clones, 70% to 80% of them singletons; the top ten hold roughly 12%. The sequenced sample was PBMCs. The source of these receptors is a woman aged 35 to 49 in good health. Some clones in this sample may be carry-over from other donors' samples.

This clone was counted a single time. The rearrangement uses TRBV21-1 and TRBJ2-3; TRBD1 is the table's D call and was not checked against the DNA. TRBV21-1 is given as a pseudogene. This CDR3 contains 17 residues. The CDR3 loop is CASMAFRIQVSTDTQYF. CDR3 nucleotides: TGTGCCAGCATGGCCTTCCGTATTCAGGTAAGCACAGATACGCAGTATTTT.

The V and J genes are TRBV5-1 and TRBJ2-7; 11 bases agree with TRBD2. The junction had 5 bases not matched to a gene; V was cut back by 3 bases and J by 0 bases. The CDR3 runs 16 residues. The V gene's germline CDR1 is SGHRS and CDR2 YFSETQ. In nucleotides, the CDR3 is TGCGCCAGCAGCTCCCCGACTAGCGGGAACTCCTACGAGCAGTACTTC. The encoded protein is CASSSPTSGNSYEQYF.

V usage is TRBV15 and J usage is TRBJ2-7, with 14 bases lining up with TRBD2. The CDR3 sequence is 16 residues long. Per germline, CDR1 LNHNV and CDR2 YYDKDF (reference sequence). The trim removed 3 bases at V and 7 bases at J, leaving 8 bases unmatched. For the CDR3, the DNA is TGTGCCACCAGCAGGGGGACTAGCGGGAGATCGGAGGAGCAGTACTTC. It translates to CATSRGTSGRSEEQYF.

This clone was found a few times. The genes are TRBV7-9 and TRBJ2-7; weak D call: TRBD1 (6 bases). V was cut by 1 base and J by 5 bases, with 18 bases left in between. CDR1 is SEHNR, CDR2 FQNEAQ, per germline (reference sequence). The CDR3 contains 16 residues. The CDR3 DNA reads TGTGCCAGCAGCTTAGACCTACAACAGGGTTTGGACGAGCAGTACTTC. This codes for CASSLDLQQGLDEQYF.

J is TRBJ2-7 and V is TRBV19, with D unresolved. Germline CDR1 LNHDA, CDR2 SQIVND (reference sequence). This CDR3 contains 14 residues. V was trimmed by 6 bases and J by 3 bases, leaving 15 bases between them. The CDR3 DNA reads TGTGCCAGTAGCCCCCGGGCAGATAGCTACGAGCAGTACTTC. Protein: CASSPRADSYEQYF. Using reference TRBV19 and TRBJ2-7 for the parts outside the CDR3, the full variable domain is DGGITQSPKYLFRKEGQNVTLSCEQNLNHDAMYWYRQDPGQGLRLIYYSQIVNDFQKGDIAEGYSVSREKKESFPLTVTSAQKNPTAFYLCASSPRADSYEQYFGPGTRLTVT.